This T cell receptor (delta chain) was found in a study of gamma-delta chains in newborns, infants, children. This clone is labeled medium-sized. At the DNA level, this CDR3 is encoded by other sequences in the same sample as well. TCRdb made new clone calls on the reads using CATT. This sample yields some 4,000 delta-chain clones, of which more than 5% are seen a single time; about a sixth belongs to the top ten. Germline values: CDR1 GEAIGNYY, CDR2 EKD. The CDR3 sequence is 19 residues long. J gave up 0 bases and V 0 bases, and 3 bases lay outside the gene matches. The source of this sequence is a child who was a newborn, infant or young child, either healthy, febrile or measles-vaccinated (not recorded which). The chain couples TRDV2 to TRDJ3; the match to TRDD3 covers 11 bases. The sequenced sample was blood. The CDR3 here is CACDTYWGISSWDTRQMFF. The CDR3 DNA follows: TGTGCCTGTGACACCTACTGGGGGATAAGCTCCTGGGACACCCGACAGATGTTTTTC.